Listed below are T cell receptor beta chains from one sample, sequenced in a study of T cell repertoires in cytomegalovirus infection. TCRdb analysed the reads with MiXCR anew, one entry per CDR3 protein. Of some 390,000 distinct CDR3 sequences listed, 18% are singletons. The sequenced sample consisted of PBMCs. The origin of the receptors is a human donor in good health (CMV status not recorded). Some clones in this sample may be carry-over from other donors' samples. The CDR3 runs from the conserved cysteine through the conserved F or W. D genes are given only for firm matches. Not every row has a clone size; where given, it reads once, few, many or a size class.

size	D	J	V	CDR3	DNA
.	.	TRBJ1-5	TRBV7-4	CASSLEPVAAQQPQHF	TGTGCCAGCAGCTTAGAACCCGTCGCCGCCCAACAGCCCCAGCATTTT
.	TRBD2	TRBJ2-1	TRBV7-6	CASSLLRAEGGYNEPFF	TGTGCCAGCAGCTTACTCCGAGCGGAGGGAGGGTACAATGAGCCGTTCTTC
many	TRBD1	TRBJ2-7	TRBV7-2	CASSLEGQGDEQYF	TGTGCCAGCAGCTTAGAAGGCCAGGGGGACGAGCAGTACTTC
.	.	TRBJ1-1	TRBV7-9	CASSLVGQLGTEAFF	TGTGCCAGCAGCTTAGTGGGGCAGCTTGGCACTGAAGCTTTCTTT
few	.	TRBJ2-5	TRBV29-1	CSKTWVGETQYF	TGCAGCAAGACGTGGGTCGGTGAGACCCAGTACTTC
.	.	TRBJ1-1	TRBV28	CASSLFDRENTEAFF	TGTGCCAGCAGTTTATTCGACAGAGAGAACACTGAAGCTTTCTTT
few	.	TRBJ1-4	TRBV7-6	CASSRDPGRKKLFF	TGTGCCAGCAGCCGGGACCCGGGAAGGAAAAAACTGTTTTTT
.	.	TRBJ2-1	TRBV5-4	CASSLGPGAQQFF	TGTGCCAGCAGCTTGGGGCCAGGGGCCCAGCAGTTCTTC
many	.	TRBJ2-3	TRBV27	CASSLLGRDIVPDTQYF	TGTGCCAGCAGTTTATTGGGCAGGGACATCGTCCCAGATACGCAGTATTTT
few	.	TRBJ2-5	TRBV2	CASSPEARETQYF	TGTGCCAGCAGCCCCGAGGCTAGAGAGACCCAGTACTTC
.	TRBD2	TRBJ2-1	TRBV6-5	CASSLLGLAGGHNEQFF	TGTGCCAGCAGCCTATTGGGACTAGCGGGGGGGCACAATGAGCAGTTCTTC
many	.	TRBJ2-1	TRBV7-2	CASSLEPAANEQFF	TGTGCCAGCAGCTTAGAGCCAGCGGCTAATGAGCAGTTCTTC
few	TRBD1	TRBJ2-7	TRBV6-6	CASRTDRGSSEQYF	TGTGCCAGCAGAACAGACAGGGGGAGTTCGGAGCAGTACTTC